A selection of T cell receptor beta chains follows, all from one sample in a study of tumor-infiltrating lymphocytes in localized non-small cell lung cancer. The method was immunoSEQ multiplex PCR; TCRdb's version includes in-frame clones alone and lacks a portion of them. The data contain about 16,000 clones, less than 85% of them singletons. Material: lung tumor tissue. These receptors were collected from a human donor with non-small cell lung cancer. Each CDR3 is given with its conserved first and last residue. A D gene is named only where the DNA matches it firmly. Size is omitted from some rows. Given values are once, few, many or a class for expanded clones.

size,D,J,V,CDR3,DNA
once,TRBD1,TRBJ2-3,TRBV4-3,CASSQQGARTDTQYF,TGCGCCAGCAGCCAACAGGGGGCCCGCACAGATACGCAGTATTTT
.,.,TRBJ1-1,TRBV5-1,CASSLAMADSTEAFF,TGCGCCAGCAGCTTGGCGATGGCAGATAGCACTGAAGCTTTCTTT
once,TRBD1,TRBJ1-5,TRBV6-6,CASSLTQGVSQPQHF,TGTGCCAGCAGTTTGACGCAGGGGGTTTCTCAGCCCCAGCATTTT
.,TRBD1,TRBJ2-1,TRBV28,CASSQGVGNEQFF,TGTGCCAGCAGCCAGGGGGTAGGGAATGAGCAGTTCTTC
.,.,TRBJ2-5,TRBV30,CAWSVNFRETQYF,TGTGCCTGGAGTGTAAACTTTAGAGAGACCCAGTACTTC
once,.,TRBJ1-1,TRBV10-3,CAITSAAEDNTEAFF,TGTGCCATCACCAGCGCAGCGGAAGATAACACTGAAGCTTTCTTT
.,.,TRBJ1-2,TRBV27,CATADGYYGYTF,TGTGCCACCGCGGACGGGTACTATGGCTACACCTTC
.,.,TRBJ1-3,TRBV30,CAWSPGTAGNTIYF,TGTGCCTGGAGTCCCGGGACCGCCGGAAACACCATATATTTT
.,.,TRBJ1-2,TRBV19,CASNGLGHGYTF,TGTGCCAGCAACGGTTTGGGCCATGGCTACACCTTC
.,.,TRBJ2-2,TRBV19,CASSLTRNAGELFF,TGTGCCAGTAGCCTCACGAGGAACGCCGGGGAGCTGTTTTTT
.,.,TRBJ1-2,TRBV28,CASRQDVGYTF,TGTGCCAGCCGGCAGGACGTTGGCTACACCTTC
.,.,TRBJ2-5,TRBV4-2,CASSQDRGKETQYF,TGTGCCAGCAGCCAAGACCGGGGGAAAGAGACCCAGTACTTC
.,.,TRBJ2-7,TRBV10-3,CAISQGTAIGSYEQYF,TGTGCCATCAGCCAAGGGACCGCGATCGGCTCCTACGAGCAGTACTTC
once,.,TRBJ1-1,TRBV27,CASSFHTSRTEAFF,TGTGCCAGCAGTTTCCACACCAGCAGGACTGAAGCTTTCTTT
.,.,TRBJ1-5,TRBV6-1,CASSEVPGGGQPQHF,TGTGCCAGCAGTGAAGTGCCCGGCGGCGGTCAGCCCCAGCATTTT
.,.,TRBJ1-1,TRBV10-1,CASSDRPGRLNTEAFF,TGCGCCAGCAGTGATAGGCCCGGCAGGCTGAACACTGAAGCTTTCTTT
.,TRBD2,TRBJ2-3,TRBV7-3,CASSLAGAADTQYF,TGTGCCAGCAGCTTAGCGGGAGCGGCAGATACGCAGTATTTT
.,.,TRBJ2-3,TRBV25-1,CASRNTDTQYF,TGTGCCAGCAGAAACACAGATACGCAGTATTTT
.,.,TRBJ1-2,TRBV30,CAWSLMVGIRGYTF,TGTGCCTGGAGCCTCATGGTAGGGATTCGGGGCTACACCTTC
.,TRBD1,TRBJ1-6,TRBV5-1,CASSLGDRVEAAFSPLHF,TGCGCCAGCAGCCTCGGGGACAGGGTGGAAGCGGCTTTCTCACCCCTCCACTTT
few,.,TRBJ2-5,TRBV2,CASNPVTSGETQYF,TGTGCCAGCAATCCCGTGACAAGCGGGGAGACCCAGTACTTC
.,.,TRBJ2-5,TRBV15,CATSRGSGLIQETQYF,TGTGCCACCAGCAGAGGGTCGGGACTGATCCAAGAGACCCAGTACTTC
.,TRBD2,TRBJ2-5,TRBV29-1,CSVGGTSGSTVIETQYF,TGCAGCGTTGGGGGGACTAGCGGGAGCACAGTGATAGAGACCCAGTACTTC
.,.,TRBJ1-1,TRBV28,CASSSGRAYTNTEAFF,TGTGCCAGCAGTTCGGGCAGGGCCTACACGAACACTGAAGCTTTCTTT
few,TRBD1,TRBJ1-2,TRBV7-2,CASSLNRGQGYGYTF,TGTGCCAGCAGTTTGAACAGGGGGCAGGGCTATGGCTACACCTTC
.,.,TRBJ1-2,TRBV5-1,CASSVGRPTRGGYTF,TGCGCCAGCAGCGTAGGCCGGCCCACCCGGGGCGGCTACACCTTC
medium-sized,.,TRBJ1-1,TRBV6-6,CASSHGGSEAFF,TGTGCCAGCAGCCACGGGGGGAGCGAAGCTTTCTTT
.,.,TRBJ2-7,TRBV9,CASSVAPSTYEQYF,TGTGCCAGCAGCGTAGCCCCTTCGACGTACGAGCAGTACTTC
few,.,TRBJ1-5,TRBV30,CAWQQSNQPQHF,TGTGCCTGGCAACAAAGCAATCAGCCCCAGCATTTT
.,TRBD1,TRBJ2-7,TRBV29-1,CSGGQERYEQYF,TGCAGCGGTGGACAGGAACGCTACGAGCAGTACTTC
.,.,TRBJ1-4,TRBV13,CASSSRTEKLFF,TGTGCCAGCAGCTCCCGAACCGAAAAACTGTTTTTT
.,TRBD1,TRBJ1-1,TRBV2,CASSENLPMTGPRPEAFF,TGTGCCAGCAGTGAAAATCTGCCGATGACAGGGCCCAGGCCTGAAGCTTTCTTT
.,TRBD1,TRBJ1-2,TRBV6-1,CASSEALVTGAHYGYTF,TGTGCCAGCAGTGAAGCGCTCGTGACAGGGGCCCACTATGGCTACACCTTC
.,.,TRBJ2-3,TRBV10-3,CAISGTTTNKDTQYF,TGTGCCATCAGTGGTACCACTACCAATAAAGATACGCAGTATTTT
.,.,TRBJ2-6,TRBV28,CASGGDSGANVLTF,TGTGCCAGCGGGGGAGACTCTGGGGCCAACGTCCTGACTTTC
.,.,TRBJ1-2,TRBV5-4,CASSPVSSPGGGYGYTF,TGTGCCAGCAGCCCGGTTTCCTCCCCGGGGGGGGGATATGGCTACACCTTC
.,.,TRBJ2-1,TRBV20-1,CSARLPAGEFF,TGCAGTGCTAGACTTCCCGCCGGAGAGTTCTTC
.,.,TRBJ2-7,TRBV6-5,CASSVRGYEQYF,TGTGCCAGCAGTGTTAGAGGCTACGAGCAGTACTTC
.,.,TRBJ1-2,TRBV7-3,CASSLTAAAVGYTF,TGTGCCAGCAGCTTAACGGCGGCAGCCGTTGGCTACACCTTC
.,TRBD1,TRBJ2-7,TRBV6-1,CASSVDRGLYEQYF,TGTGCCAGCAGTGTAGACAGGGGGCTTTACGAGCAGTACTTC
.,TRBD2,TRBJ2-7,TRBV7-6,CASSLGLAKNSHEQYF,TGTGCCAGCAGCCTGGGACTAGCGAAAAATTCCCACGAGCAGTACTTC
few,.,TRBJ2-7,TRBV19,CASNNSPSYEQYF,TGTGCCAGTAACAACAGTCCCTCCTACGAGCAGTACTTC